The rows below give T cell receptor beta chains drawn from one sample of a study of CD8+CD57+ T cells in acquired aplastic anemia. MiXCR was run by TCRdb on the reads, yielding one entry per CDR3 protein. This sample has roughly 64,000 distinct CDR3 sequences; 45% to 70% occur once, and the top ten carry 2.5%. Input material: sorted CD4+, CD8+, or CD8+CD57+ T cells (not recorded which) from PBMCs. These receptors all come from a human donor in good health, serving as a control. Each CDR3 is given with its conserved first and last residue. A D gene is named only where the DNA matches it firmly. Expanded clones get a size class; other rows say once, few or many, or leave the size out.

size: many; V: TRBV6-1; J: TRBJ1-6; D: .; CDR3: CASSGAGNSPLHF; DNA: TGTGCCAGCAGTGGGGCCGGTAATTCACCCCTCCACTTT
size: .; V: TRBV19; J: TRBJ2-2; D: TRBD1; CDR3: CASSSRDRATGELFF; DNA: TGTGCCAGTAGTAGCCGGGACAGGGCCACCGGGGAGCTGTTTTTT
size: .; V: TRBV7-9; J: TRBJ1-2; D: .; CDR3: CASSRQGYTF; DNA: TGTGCCAGCAGCCGGCAGGGCTACACCTTC
size: many; V: TRBV29-1; J: TRBJ2-1; D: TRBD2; CDR3: CSVEAPAGGIHNEQFF; DNA: TGCAGCGTTGAGGCACCAGCGGGAGGTATCCACAATGAGCAGTTCTTC
size: .; V: TRBV29-1; J: TRBJ1-5; D: .; CDR3: CSVDRQPQHF; DNA: TGCAGCGTTGATCGACAGCCCCAGCATTTT
size: .; V: TRBV2; J: TRBJ1-6; D: .; CDR3: CASSPLRGNSPLHF; DNA: TGTGCCAGCAGTCCGCTCAGGGGAAATTCACCCCTCCACTTT
size: once; V: TRBV2; J: TRBJ1-2; D: .; CDR3: CASWGGYGYTF; DNA: TGTGCCAGTTGGGGGGGTTATGGCTACACCTTC
size: few; V: TRBV2; J: TRBJ2-5; D: TRBD2; CDR3: CASSKLAGLAQETQYF; DNA: TGTGCCAGCAGTAAACTAGCGGGACTAGCGCAAGAGACCCAGTACTTC
size: .; V: TRBV19; J: TRBJ1-2; D: TRBD1; CDR3: CASRNTGGYGYTF; DNA: TGTGCCAGTAGGAATACAGGGGGCTATGGCTACACCTTC
size: .; V: TRBV15; J: TRBJ2-7; D: .; CDR3: CATSGAYEQYF; DNA: TGTGCCACCAGCGGAGCCTACGAGCAGTACTTC
size: .; V: TRBV5-1; J: TRBJ2-5; D: .; CDR3: CASSGDGHQETQYF; DNA: TGCGCCAGCAGCGGGGACGGACACCAAGAGACCCAGTACTTC
size: .; V: TRBV4-2; J: TRBJ1-2; D: .; CDR3: CASSLHGVDTEAFFGYTF; DNA: .
size: .; V: TRBV24-1; J: TRBJ1-2; D: TRBD1; CDR3: CATSDTGQGDGYTF; DNA: TGTGCCACCAGTGATACGGGACAGGGGGATGGCTACACCTTC
size: few; V: TRBV10-3; J: TRBJ1-5; D: .; CDR3: CAIRGGETQHF; DNA: TGTGCCATCAGGGGAGGGGAGACCCAGCATTTT
size: .; V: TRBV19; J: TRBJ1-2; D: TRBD1; CDR3: CASNSDRYFYGYTF; DNA: TGTGCCAGTAACTCGGACAGGTATTTCTATGGCTACACCTTC
size: medium-sized; V: TRBV19; J: TRBJ2-3; D: TRBD2; CDR3: CASMRREGSDTQYF; DNA: TGTGCCAGTATGAGGCGGGAGGGGTCAGATACGCAGTATTTT
size: .; V: TRBV24-1; J: TRBJ1-2; D: .; CDR3: CATSDSPGTRAYGYTF; DNA: TGTGCCACCAGTGATTCCCCGGGGACTAGGGCTTATGGCTACACCTTC
size: .; V: TRBV6-1; J: TRBJ1-2; D: .; CDR3: CASSRNSYGPRGYTF; DNA: TGTGCCAGCAGTAGGAACAGTTACGGGCCACGGGGCTACACCTTC
size: many; V: TRBV6-1; J: TRBJ1-2; D: TRBD1; CDR3: CASKSPPGTGGYGYTF; DNA: TGTGCCAGCAAAAGCCCACCCGGGACAGGGGGCTATGGCTACACCTTC
size: .; V: TRBV24-1; J: TRBJ2-7; D: TRBD2; CDR3: CATSAGTSGRVFEQYF; DNA: TGTGCCACCAGTGCCGGGACTAGCGGGAGGGTATTCGAGCAGTACTTC
size: .; V: TRBV7-8; J: TRBJ1-6; D: TRBD1; CDR3: CASSLHRPGTAYSPLHF; DNA: TGTGCCAGCAGCTTGCACAGACCCGGGACAGCTTATTCACCCCTCCACTTT
size: .; V: TRBV2; J: TRBJ1-2; D: TRBD1; CDR3: CASGRDRGENYGYTF; DNA: TGTGCCAGCGGCCGGGACAGGGGGGAGAACTATGGCTACACCTTC
size: .; V: TRBV7-2; J: TRBJ1-3; D: .; CDR3: CASSPGLAGNTIYF; DNA: TGTGCCAGCAGCCCTGGTTTGGCTGGAAACACCATATATTTT
size: .; V: TRBV29-1; J: TRBJ1-6; D: TRBD1; CDR3: CSVWTGADSPLHF; DNA: TGCAGCGTGTGGACAGGGGCGGATTCACCCCTCCACTTT
size: many; V: TRBV4-2; J: TRBJ1-6; D: TRBD1; CDR3: CASSRGQGPSSYNSPLHF; DNA: TGTGCCAGCAGTCGTGGACAGGGGCCAAGCTCCTATAATTCACCCCTCCACTTT
size: .; V: TRBV20-1; J: TRBJ2-2; D: .; CDR3: CSVGSGNTGELFF; DNA: TGCAGTGTCGGGTCGGGTAACACCGGGGAGCTGTTTTTT
size: .; V: TRBV29-1; J: TRBJ2-5; D: .; CDR3: CSVFVGGQEAQYF; DNA: TGCAGCGTTTTTGTGGGGGGCCAAGAGGCCCAGTACTTC
size: .; V: TRBV15; J: TRBJ1-1; D: .; CDR3: CATSITGTEAFF; DNA: TGTGCCACCAGCATTACAGGGACTGAAGCTTTCTTT
size: few; V: TRBV20-1; J: TRBJ1-2; D: TRBD1; CDR3: CSVTRPGQKNYGYTF; DNA: TGCAGCGTGACCCGACCGGGACAGAAAAACTATGGCTACACCTTC
size: .; V: TRBV2; J: TRBJ2-7; D: TRBD2; CDR3: CASGPSGFSYEQYF; DNA: TGTGCCAGCGGACCTAGCGGGTTCTCCTACGAGCAGTACTTC
size: .; V: TRBV2; J: TRBJ2-7; D: .; CDR3: CASGRDTYEQYF; DNA: TGTGCCAGCGGCAGGGATACCTACGAGCAGTACTTC
size: .; V: TRBV20-1; J: TRBJ2-7; D: .; CDR3: CSAQRRTGIEQYF; DNA: TGCAGTGCACAGAGAAGAACAGGGATCGAGCAGTACTTC
size: few; V: TRBV28; J: TRBJ1-5; D: .; CDR3: CASSPGTGNQPQHF; DNA: TGTGCCAGCAGCCCTGGGACGGGCAATCAGCCCCAGCATTTT
size: many; V: TRBV5-5; J: TRBJ1-2; D: TRBD1; CDR3: CASSLTGAEGYTF; DNA: TGTGCCAGCAGCTTGACAGGGGCTGAGGGCTACACCTTC
size: many; V: TRBV12-3/TRBV12-4; J: TRBJ2-1; D: .; CDR3: CASSARRGEQFF; DNA: TGTGCCAGCAGTGCTCGGAGGGGGGAGCAGTTCTTC
size: many; V: TRBV6-1; J: TRBJ2-2; D: TRBD1; CDR3: CASSETPGQGSTGELFF; DNA: TGTGCCAGCAGTGAAACCCCGGGACAGGGATCCACCGGGGAGCTGTTTTTT
size: .; V: TRBV12-3/TRBV12-4; J: TRBJ1-1; D: .; CDR3: CASRTAGHTEAFF; DNA: TGTGCCAGCAGAACCGCGGGGCACACTGAAGCTTTCTTT
size: .; V: TRBV15; J: TRBJ2-7; D: TRBD2; CDR3: CATSRDSGGGPQSYEQYF; DNA: TGTGCCACCAGCAGAGATTCGGGAGGAGGGCCCCAATCATACGAGCAGTACTTC
size: .; V: TRBV20-1; J: TRBJ2-3; D: TRBD2; CDR3: CSADTSGPATDTQYF; DNA: TGCAGTGCTGATACTAGCGGGCCTGCTACAGATACGCAGTATTTT
size: .; V: TRBV12-3/TRBV12-4; J: TRBJ2-5; D: TRBD2; CDR3: CASSLRTSGVQETQYF; DNA: TGTGCCAGCAGTCTTAGGACTAGCGGGGTACAAGAGACCCAGTACTTC
size: medium-sized; V: TRBV24-1; J: TRBJ1-5; D: .; CDR3: CATSGGREQPQHF; DNA: TGTGCCACCAGTGGGGGGCGAGAACAGCCCCAGCATTTT
size: medium-sized; V: TRBV10-1; J: TRBJ2-1; D: .; CDR3: CASSEGGTSLMEQFF; DNA: TGCGCCAGCAGTGAGGGCGGGACCAGTCTCATGGAGCAGTTCTTC
size: .; V: TRBV15; J: TRBJ1-2; D: TRBD1; CDR3: CATSKQGAEGYGYTF; DNA: TGTGCCACCAGCAAACAGGGGGCGGAGGGCTATGGCTACACCTTC
size: .; V: TRBV7-9; J: TRBJ2-2; D: .; CDR3: CASSLKGELFF; DNA: TGTGCCAGCAGCCTAAAGGGGGAGCTGTTTTTT
size: .; V: TRBV19; J: TRBJ1-5; D: .; CDR3: CASRLGTQPQHF; DNA: TGTGCCAGTCGCCTCGGTACTCAGCCCCAGCATTTT
size: .; V: TRBV11-1; J: TRBJ1-2; D: TRBD1; CDR3: CASSRTAGGNLYGYTF; DNA: TGTGCCAGCAGCCGAACAGCAGGGGGTAACCTCTATGGCTACACCTTC
size: .; V: TRBV5-1; J: TRBJ2-2; D: TRBD2; CDR3: CASTGAGGVTGELPF; DNA: TGCGCCAGCACCGGCGCGGGAGGGGTCACCGGGGAGCTGCCTTTT
size: many; V: TRBV5-5; J: TRBJ1-5; D: .; CDR3: CASSYAWYGMQPQHF; DNA: TGTGCCAGCAGCTACGCCTGGTACGGGATGCAGCCCCAGCATTTT
size: many; V: TRBV19; J: TRBJ2-4; D: TRBD2; CDR3: CASMGLAGLAKNIQYF; DNA: TGTGCCAGTATGGGACTAGCGGGACTGGCCAAAAACATTCAGTACTTC
size: many; V: TRBV11-2; J: TRBJ1-2; D: .; CDR3: CASSLGGNGYTF; DNA: TGTGCCAGCAGCTTGGGGGGCAATGGCTACACCTTC
size: medium-sized; V: TRBV29-1; J: TRBJ2-5; D: .; CDR3: CSTGDRLQETQYF; DNA: TGCAGCACGGGGGACAGACTGCAAGAGACCCAGTACTTC